These 2 T cell receptor beta chains share one sample of origin, sequenced in a study of glioma-infiltrating T cells after dendritic cell vaccination. Here immunoSEQ multiplex PCR was the method, and the copy in TCRdb shows in-frame clones only, minus some. This table has 100,000 or so clones, approximately 90% appearing once. Sequencing used blood, obtained before dendritic cell vaccination. The receptor set was obtained from a human donor with glioblastoma.

The chain recombines TRBV4-2 with TRBJ1-1; 7 nucleotides line up with TRBD1. The germline V gene has CDR1 LGHNA and CDR2 YNFKEQ. V lost 4 bases to trimming and J lost 5 bases; unmatched junction nucleotides: 19. The CDR3 is 18 amino acids. The CDR3 reads CASSRGTETFSGVTEAFF. CDR3 bases: TGTGCCAGCAGCCGAGGGACAGAGACATTTTCTGGGGTGACTGAAGCTTTCTTT.

This chain links TRBV2 with TRBJ1-5, with a possible D match to TRBD1 (6 bases). The CDR3 extends over 13 amino acids. V lost 8 bases to trimming and J lost 2 bases, with 10 bases between them. Germline CDR1 SNHLY, CDR2 FYNNEI. CDR3 in amino acids: CASYSGGNQPQHF. CDR3 bases: TGTGCCAGCTACTCAGGGGGCAATCAGCCCCAGCATTTT.